Sequencing of this TCR beta chain was carried out in a study of shared clonotypes between healthy human individuals. Across the whole study: Two female and a few male donors aged 18 to 49 were enrolled. Each donor had three CD4 naive, three CD4 memory, two CD8 naive and one CD8 memory plate.

Selected positively for CCR7 and CD45RO-negative, naive CD8 cells excluded terminally differentiated effector memory CD45RA+ cells. All participating donors were Caucasian adults from Nashville, Tennessee. Clones were sequenced by immunoSEQ multiplex PCR, and TCRdb holds only the in-frame ones, with some missing. The table has 600,000 or so clones, more than 95% seen once; the top ten hold roughly 0.29%. Per the germline V gene, CDR1 is SNHLY and CDR2 is FYNNEI. This CDR3 contains 17 residues. With 6 bases clipped from V and 0 bases from J, the junction kept 11 bases outside the gene matches. The TCR comes from a man younger than 45 in good health. The rearrangement joins TRBV2 to TRBJ1-1; 9 nucleotides agree with TRBD1. The sequenced material came from naive CD8+ T cells sorted from blood. The CDR3: CASSPRTGEVMNTEAFF. CDR3 DNA sequence: TGTGCCAGCAGCCCCCGGACAGGGGAAGTAATGAACACTGAAGCTTTCTTT.